This T cell receptor beta chain was captured by sequencing in a study of blood T cell repertoires in COVID-19. CDR3 length: 14 residues. The germline CDR1 and CDR2 sequences are SGHRS and YFSETQ. The J segment lost 4 bases and the V segment lost 4 bases, leaving 7 bases of the junction unmatched. Method: immunoSEQ multiplex PCR; TCRdb's copy keeps in-frame clones and lacks some. The sample lists 15,000 to 20,000 clones; 82% were seen once. This clone has a single count. This clonotype was sampled from a woman aged 70-85 years with active COVID-19. This chain joins TRBV5-1 and TRBJ2-7; 8 nucleotides line up with TRBD1. The sequenced sample consisted of peripheral blood. This CDR3 is CASSMSGGRYEQYF. As DNA, the CDR3 is TGCGCCAGCAGCATGTCAGGGGGCAGGTACGAGCAGTACTTC.